This T cell receptor (beta chain) comes out of a study of radiation and T cells in renal cell carcinoma. Study background: Nephrectomy followed 15 Gy stereotactic body radiation by 4 weeks.

Time point indicated: baseline pretreatment blood. Treatment described: 15 Gy SBRT to primary tumor, nephrectomy 4 weeks later. The tumor was a clear cell renal cell carcinoma. This table comes from immunoSEQ multiplex PCR, and its TCRdb copy is limited to in-frame clones, with some not included. The table has approximately 150,000 clones, about 88% seen once. The origin of this receptor is a woman aged 70-85 years with renal cell carcinoma. The sample in question was blood, obtained from a patient whose treatment included radiotherapy and nephrectomy.

CDR3 DNA sequence: TGTGCCTTCTACAATGGAAACACCATATATTTT. It yields the protein CAFYNGNTIYF. V usage is TRBV30 and J usage is TRBJ1-3; D call uncertain. Germline values: CDR1 GTSNPN, CDR2 SVGIG (reference sequence). The CDR3 sequence is 11 residues long. V gave up 7 bases and J gave up 3 bases, with 7 bases separating them.